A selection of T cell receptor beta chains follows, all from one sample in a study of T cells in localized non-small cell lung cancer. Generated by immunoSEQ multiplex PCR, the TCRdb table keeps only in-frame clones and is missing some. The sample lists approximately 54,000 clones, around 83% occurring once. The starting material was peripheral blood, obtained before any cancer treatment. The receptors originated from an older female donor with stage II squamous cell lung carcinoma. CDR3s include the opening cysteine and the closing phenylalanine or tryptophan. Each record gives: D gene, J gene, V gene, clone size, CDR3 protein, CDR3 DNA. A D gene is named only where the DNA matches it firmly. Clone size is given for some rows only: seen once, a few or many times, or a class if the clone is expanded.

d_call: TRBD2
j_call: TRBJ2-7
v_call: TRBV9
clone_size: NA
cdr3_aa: CASSVAPTSGGANYEQYF
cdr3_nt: TGTGCCAGCAGCGTAGCTCCGACTAGCGGGGGGGCGAACTACGAGCAGTACTTC

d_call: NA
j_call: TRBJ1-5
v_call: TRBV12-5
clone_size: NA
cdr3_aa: CASGLFQPQHF
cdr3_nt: TGTGCTAGTGGTTTGTTCCAGCCCCAGCATTTT

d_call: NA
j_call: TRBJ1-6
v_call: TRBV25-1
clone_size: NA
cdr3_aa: CASSESVSSYNSPLHF
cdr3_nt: TGTGCCAGCAGTGAGTCTGTAAGCTCCTATAATTCACCCCTCCACTTT

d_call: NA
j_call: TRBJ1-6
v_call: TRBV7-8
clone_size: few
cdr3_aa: CASSLVQGNSPLHF
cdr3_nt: TGTGCCAGCAGCTTAGTGCAGGGAAATTCACCCCTCCACTTT

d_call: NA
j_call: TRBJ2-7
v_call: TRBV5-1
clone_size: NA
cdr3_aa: CASSLGQGGEQYF
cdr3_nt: TGCGCCAGCAGCTTGGGGCAGGGTGGCGAGCAGTACTTC

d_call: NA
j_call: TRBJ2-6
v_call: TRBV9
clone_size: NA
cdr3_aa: CASSVDSGSGANVLTF
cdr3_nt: TGTGCCAGCAGCGTAGATAGTGGCTCTGGGGCCAACGTCCTGACTTTC

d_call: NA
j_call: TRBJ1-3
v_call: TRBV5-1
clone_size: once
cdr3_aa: CASSLLGGQQGGGYIYF
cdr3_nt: TGCGCCAGCAGCTTGCTCGGAGGGCAACAGGGAGGAGGATACATATATTTT

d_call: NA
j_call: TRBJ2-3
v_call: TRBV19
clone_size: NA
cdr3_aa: CASSVRPTDTQYF
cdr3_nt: TGTGCCAGTAGTGTCAGACCCACAGATACGCAGTATTTT

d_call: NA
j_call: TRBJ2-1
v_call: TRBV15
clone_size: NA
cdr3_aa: CATSRGGSRVGEQFF
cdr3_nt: TGTGCCACCAGCAGAGGGGGTAGTCGGGTGGGTGAGCAGTTCTTC

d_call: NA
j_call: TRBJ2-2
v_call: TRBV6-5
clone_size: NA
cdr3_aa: CASRRSSYGELFF
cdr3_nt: TGTGCCAGCAGGCGCTCGAGTTACGGGGAGCTGTTTTTT

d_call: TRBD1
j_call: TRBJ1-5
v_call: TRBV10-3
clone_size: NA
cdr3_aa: CAISERGPDQPQHF
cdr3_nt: TGTGCCATCAGTGAGAGGGGGCCTGATCAGCCCCAGCATTTT

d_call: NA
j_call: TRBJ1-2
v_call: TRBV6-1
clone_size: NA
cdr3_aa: CASMGGQGDGYTF
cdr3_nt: TGTGCCAGCATGGGAGGGCAGGGCGACGGCTACACCTTC

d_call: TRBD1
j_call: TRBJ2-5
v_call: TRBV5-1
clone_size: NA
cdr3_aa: CASSYGDRRKETQYF
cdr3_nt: TGCGCCAGCAGCTACGGGGACAGGCGAAAAGAGACCCAGTACTTC

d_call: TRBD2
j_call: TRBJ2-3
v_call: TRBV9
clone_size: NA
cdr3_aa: CASSAWGLGGDTQYF
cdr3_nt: TGTGCCAGCAGCGCCTGGGGACTAGGTGGGGATACGCAGTATTTT

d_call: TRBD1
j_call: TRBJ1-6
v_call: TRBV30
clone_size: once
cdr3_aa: CAWSEAGQGRSPLHF
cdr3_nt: TGTGCCTGGAGTGAGGCGGGACAGGGTAGATCACCCCTCCACTTT

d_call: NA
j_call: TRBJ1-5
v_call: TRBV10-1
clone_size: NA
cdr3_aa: CARWGGHRASNQPQHF
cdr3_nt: TGCGCCAGATGGGGGGGGCACAGAGCAAGCAATCAGCCCCAGCATTTT